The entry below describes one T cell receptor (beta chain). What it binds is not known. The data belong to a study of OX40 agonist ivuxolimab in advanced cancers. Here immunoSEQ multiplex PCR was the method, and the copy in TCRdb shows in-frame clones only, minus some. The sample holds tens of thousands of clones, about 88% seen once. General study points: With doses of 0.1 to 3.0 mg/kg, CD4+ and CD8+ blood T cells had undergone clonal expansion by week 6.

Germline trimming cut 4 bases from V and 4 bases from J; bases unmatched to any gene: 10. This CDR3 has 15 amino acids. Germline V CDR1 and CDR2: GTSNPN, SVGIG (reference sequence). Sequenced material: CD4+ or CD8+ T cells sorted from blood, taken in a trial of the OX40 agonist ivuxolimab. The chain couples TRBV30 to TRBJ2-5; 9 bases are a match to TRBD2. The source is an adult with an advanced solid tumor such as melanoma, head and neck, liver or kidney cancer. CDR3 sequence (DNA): TGTGCCTGGACGCCCCCGCGGGGGGGTGGAGAGACCCAGTACTTC. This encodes CAWTPPRGGGETQYF.